The 8 T cell receptor beta chains given below trace back to one sample, sequenced in a study of siplizumab effects on memory and regulatory T cells (dated by TCRdb to about 2019). Library preparation used the immunoSEQ multiplex PCR assay. Entries here come from immuneACCESS through TCRdb and include only in-frame sequences with V and J called. Some clones fail to appear in such tables; in the studies checked, an unresolved V gene covers under half of the shortfall, and the cause of the remainder is unknown. Present in this sample are 90,000 to 140,000 clones, about 92% of which were seen just once. Around 0.29% of the sample is in the top ten clones. What was sequenced was CD4+ T cells sorted from blood. The receptors were gathered from a human donor in good health.

This chain joins TRBV5-4 and TRBJ1-2, with D possibly matching TRBD1 (5 bases). Germline V gene data show CDR1 as SGHNT and CDR2 as YYREEE (reference sequence). The CDR3 covers 13 residues. V lost 4 bases and J 7 bases, leaving 14 bases between the germline ends. Here the CDR3 DNA reads TGTGCCAGCAGCCGGGGCCGGGAGTCTGGCTACACCTTC. It yields the protein CASSRGRESGYTF.

The gene calls are TRBV6-1 and TRBJ1-6, with 7 bases matching TRBD1. CDR1 is MNHNS and CDR2 is SASEGT in the germline V gene. Trimming cost V 3 bases and J 0 bases; bases outside gene matches: 2. The CDR3 has 16 amino acids. In DNA, the CDR3 is TGTGCCAGCAGTGACAGGGGGAGCTCCTATAATTCACCCCTCCACTTT. This sequence encodes CASSDRGSSYNSPLHF.

The chain employs TRBV7-2 and TRBJ2-7; 7 bases match TRBD2. Per the germline V gene, CDR1 is SGHTA and CDR2 is FQGNSA. V was clipped by 1 base and J by 0 bases; unmatched bases: 12. CDR3 length: 18 residues. The CDR3 region is CASSLGGGRTGLSYEQYF. The CDR3 DNA reads TGTGCCAGCAGCTTAGGGGGAGGGCGGACCGGGCTCTCCTACGAGCAGTACTTC.

The gene calls are TRBV4-3 and TRBJ2-5, with a tentative D call TRBD1 (5 bases). The DNA end is more similar to TRBJ2-7, so the J call may be wrong. The CDR3 is made up of 15 amino acids. CDR1 is LGHNA and CDR2 is YSLEER in the germline V gene. CDR3 nucleotides: TGCGCCAGCAGCCAAGGGCAGGGAAGGTGGTACGAGCAGTACTTC. Translation gives CASSQGQGRWYEQYF.

Notes on this clone: The conserved final phenylalanine or tryptophan is absent from the CDR3, which likely points to a read error. The rearrangement joins TRBV4-1 to TRBJ1-2, with D perhaps TRBD1 (5 bases). The V end lost 2 bases, the J end lost 2 bases, and 12 bases lay between the germline ends. Per the germline V gene, CDR1 is MGHRA and CDR2 is YSYEKL. This CDR3 region has 15 residues. The chain's CDR3 is CASSQTGRTNYGYTL. The CDR3 region has the DNA TGCGCCAGCAGCCAAACGGGACGGACCAACTATGGCTACACCCTC.

This clone was found a few times. CDR3 DNA: TGTGCCATCACAAACATGAACACTGAAGCTTTCTTT. Its translation is CAITNMNTEAFF. The gene calls are TRBV10-3 and TRBJ1-1; D remains unclear. The V gene lost 7 bases and the J gene lost 0 bases, with 6 bases spanning the gap. CDR3 length equals 12 residues. The germline CDR1 and CDR2 sequences are ENHRY and SYGVKD.

This chain uses TRBV9 with TRBJ2-7; D unresolved. This CDR3 region has 14 residues. Germline CDR1 SGDLS, CDR2 YYNGEE. Between the trimmed V and J ends, which lost 2 bases and 3 bases, there was a span of 12 bases. CDR3 nucleotide sequence: TGTGCCAGCAGCGTCCTGGCCGGAAACTACGAGCAGTACTTC. It codes for CASSVLAGNYEQYF.

DNA for the CDR3: TGTGCCAGCAGCTTAGGCAGGGTGGGAGGCGACTATGGCTACACCTTC. Residues: CASSLGRVGGDYGYTF. The V call is TRBV7-8, the J call TRBJ1-2; TRBD1 is a possible D gene (5 bases). The germline V gene has CDR1 SGHVS and CDR2 FQNEAQ. The CDR3 is 16 residues long. The V gene lost 1 base and the J gene lost 3 bases, with 15 bases spanning the gap.